This is a list of T cell receptor beta chains from one sample in a study of blood T cell repertoires in COVID-19. TCRdb's copy holds only in-frame clones and misses some; the assay was immunoSEQ multiplex PCR. The table lists fewer than 400,000 clones, roughly nine tenths of them singletons. Sequencing was carried out using PBMCs or T cells enriched from blood (not recorded which). Receptors originate from a young woman who had recovered from COVID-19. The CDR3 runs from the conserved cysteine through the conserved F or W. A D gene is named only where the DNA matches it firmly. A row's size may be missing; if present it is once, few, many or a size class.

cdr3_aa: CASSQSQGSLAYEQYF; cdr3_nt: TGTGCCAGCAGCCAATCACAGGGGAGCCTTGCCTACGAGCAGTACTTC; d_call: TRBD1; j_call: TRBJ2-7; v_call: TRBV5-5; clone_size: .
cdr3_aa: CASNEFGGNEQFF; cdr3_nt: TGTGCCAGCAACGAATTTGGCGGCAATGAGCAGTTCTTC; d_call: .; j_call: TRBJ2-1; v_call: TRBV6-5; clone_size: .
cdr3_aa: CASSPSEFVGTEAFF; cdr3_nt: TGTGCCAGCTCACCCTCGGAGTTTGTTGGCACTGAAGCTTTCTTT; d_call: .; j_call: TRBJ1-1; v_call: TRBV18; clone_size: .
cdr3_aa: CASSQTEHTEAFF; cdr3_nt: TGTGCCAGCAGCCAAACAGAACACACTGAAGCTTTCTTT; d_call: .; j_call: TRBJ1-1; v_call: TRBV3-1/TRBV3-2; clone_size: .
cdr3_aa: CASSPLTSGSNEQFF; cdr3_nt: TGTGCCAGCTCACCCCTGACTAGCGGGAGCAATGAGCAGTTCTTC; d_call: TRBD2; j_call: TRBJ2-1; v_call: TRBV18; clone_size: .
cdr3_aa: CASSGDYSATNEKLFF; cdr3_nt: TGTGCCAGCAGTGGGGACTACTCGGCAACTAATGAAAAACTGTTTTTT; d_call: .; j_call: TRBJ1-4; v_call: TRBV6-1; clone_size: .
cdr3_aa: CASTSPSKPAEEGGNSPLHF; cdr3_nt: TGTGCCAGCACGTCGCCGAGTAAACCCGCCGAGGAAGGGGGAAATTCACCCCTCCACTTT; d_call: .; j_call: TRBJ1-6; v_call: TRBV2; clone_size: .
cdr3_aa: CATSRVGGETQYF; cdr3_nt: TGTGCCACCAGCAGAGTCGGCGGAGAGACCCAGTACTTC; d_call: .; j_call: TRBJ2-5; v_call: TRBV15; clone_size: once
cdr3_aa: CASSQPGVRGGYTF; cdr3_nt: TGCGCCAGCAGCCAACCAGGGGTTCGGGGTGGCTACACCTTC; d_call: .; j_call: TRBJ1-2; v_call: TRBV4-1; clone_size: .
cdr3_aa: CASSYRDRRYNSPLHF; cdr3_nt: TGTGCCAGCAGTTATCGGGACAGGCGCTATAATTCACCCCTCCACTTT; d_call: TRBD1; j_call: TRBJ1-6; v_call: TRBV6-2/TRBV6-3; clone_size: .
cdr3_aa: CASSAAVSGEQYF; cdr3_nt: TGTGCCAGCAGCGCGGCGGTTAGCGGCGAGCAGTACTTC; d_call: .; j_call: TRBJ2-7; v_call: TRBV9; clone_size: .
cdr3_aa: CASSGQGSYEQYF; cdr3_nt: TGTGCCAGCAGCGGACAGGGGTCTTACGAGCAGTACTTC; d_call: TRBD1; j_call: TRBJ2-7; v_call: TRBV12-3/TRBV12-4; clone_size: .
cdr3_aa: CASSGAPNTGELFF; cdr3_nt: TGTGCCAGTAGTGGGGCTCCGAACACCGGGGAGCTGTTTTTT; d_call: .; j_call: TRBJ2-2; v_call: TRBV19; clone_size: .
cdr3_aa: CATSRDLGQGRGANVLTF; cdr3_nt: TGTGCCACCAGCAGAGACCTGGGACAGGGGAGAGGGGCCAACGTCCTGACTTTC; d_call: TRBD1; j_call: TRBJ2-6; v_call: TRBV15; clone_size: .
cdr3_aa: CASSRGEQTHEQYF; cdr3_nt: TGTGCCAGCAGTCGGGGGGAACAGACGCACGAGCAGTACTTC; d_call: TRBD2; j_call: TRBJ2-7; v_call: TRBV4-2; clone_size: .
cdr3_aa: CASSDTGLTGTQYF; cdr3_nt: TGTGCCAGCAGCGATACGGGACTCACAGGGACCCAGTACTTC; d_call: .; j_call: TRBJ2-5; v_call: TRBV9; clone_size: .
cdr3_aa: CASRGQGVVTEAFF; cdr3_nt: TGTGCCAGCAGGGGACAGGGGGTTGTCACTGAAGCTTTCTTT; d_call: TRBD1; j_call: TRBJ1-1; v_call: TRBV6-4; clone_size: once
cdr3_aa: CASSFTGTGAARADTQYF; cdr3_nt: TGTGCCAGCAGCTTCACCGGGACAGGCGCTGCACGAGCAGATACGCAGTATTTT; d_call: TRBD1; j_call: TRBJ2-3; v_call: TRBV7-2; clone_size: once
cdr3_aa: CASSPPLRIKRGGTGELFF; cdr3_nt: TGTGCCAGCAGCCCCCCGTTGCGGATTAAGCGGGGGGGGACCGGGGAGCTGTTTTTT; d_call: TRBD2; j_call: TRBJ2-2; v_call: TRBV7-9; clone_size: .
cdr3_aa: CASDRGTYEQYF; cdr3_nt: TGTGCCAGCGACAGGGGGACCTACGAGCAGTACTTC; d_call: TRBD1; j_call: TRBJ2-7; v_call: TRBV7-9; clone_size: once
cdr3_aa: CASSGQGASHGAQHF; cdr3_nt: TGTGCCAGCAGCGGGCAGGGGGCGTCCCACGGAGCCCAGCATTTT; d_call: TRBD1; j_call: TRBJ1-5; v_call: TRBV2; clone_size: .
cdr3_aa: CASSSPATSAYTGELFF; cdr3_nt: TGTGCCAGTAGCTCCCCCGCGACTAGCGCATACACCGGGGAGCTGTTTTTT; d_call: TRBD2; j_call: TRBJ2-2; v_call: TRBV19; clone_size: .
cdr3_aa: CASSQVGGYPYNEQFF; cdr3_nt: TGCGCCAGCAGCCAAGTGGGGGGGTACCCCTACAATGAGCAGTTCTTC; d_call: TRBD2; j_call: TRBJ2-1; v_call: TRBV4-1; clone_size: .
cdr3_aa: CASSRKTGGSPYEQYF; cdr3_nt: TGCGCCAGCAGCCGAAAGACAGGCGGCTCTCCCTACGAGCAGTACTTC; d_call: .; j_call: TRBJ2-7; v_call: TRBV5-1; clone_size: .
cdr3_aa: CASSAERGIHEQYF; cdr3_nt: TGTGCCAGCAGCGCGGAAAGGGGTATCCACGAGCAGTACTTC; d_call: .; j_call: TRBJ2-7; v_call: TRBV6-5; clone_size: .
cdr3_aa: CASSAPGGVVNGYTF; cdr3_nt: TGTGCCAGCAGCGCCCCAGGGGGCGTTGTTAATGGCTACACCTTC; d_call: TRBD1; j_call: TRBJ1-2; v_call: TRBV9; clone_size: .
cdr3_aa: CASSSLRGGSLYEQYF; cdr3_nt: TGTGCCAGCAGTTCCCTGAGGGGAGGGAGCCTCTACGAGCAGTACTTC; d_call: TRBD2; j_call: TRBJ2-7; v_call: TRBV28; clone_size: many
cdr3_aa: CASSLPVAWGNQPQHF; cdr3_nt: TGTGCCAGCAGCTTACCTGTAGCGTGGGGCAATCAGCCCCAGCATTTT; d_call: .; j_call: TRBJ1-5; v_call: TRBV7-2; clone_size: .
cdr3_aa: CASSQAPGTSYEQYF; cdr3_nt: TGTGCCAGCAGCCAAGCCCCCGGGACAAGCTACGAGCAGTACTTC; d_call: .; j_call: TRBJ2-7; v_call: TRBV3-1/TRBV3-2; clone_size: once
cdr3_aa: CASSQEYGGSQFF; cdr3_nt: TGCGCCAGCAGCCAGGAATACGGGGGGTCCCAGTTCTTC; d_call: TRBD2; j_call: TRBJ2-1; v_call: TRBV4-1; clone_size: .
cdr3_aa: CASNYRATEAFF; cdr3_nt: TGTGCCAGCAACTACAGGGCCACTGAAGCTTTCTTT; d_call: .; j_call: TRBJ1-1; v_call: TRBV6-6; clone_size: .
cdr3_aa: CASSLSAGKQFF; cdr3_nt: TGTGCCAGCAGTTTATCGGCGGGAAAGCAGTTCTTC; d_call: .; j_call: TRBJ2-1; v_call: TRBV27; clone_size: .
cdr3_aa: CATSRARAKTGELFF; cdr3_nt: TGTGCCACCAGCAGAGCCAGGGCGAAAACCGGGGAGCTGTTTTTT; d_call: .; j_call: TRBJ2-2; v_call: TRBV15; clone_size: .
cdr3_aa: CASSQVLRDHYGYTF; cdr3_nt: TGTGCCAGCAGCCAGGTTCTGCGGGACCATTATGGCTACACCTTC; d_call: .; j_call: TRBJ1-2; v_call: TRBV4-2; clone_size: .
cdr3_aa: CASSPQGARQPQHF; cdr3_nt: TGTGCCAGCAGCCCACAGGGGGCGAGGCAGCCCCAGCATTTT; d_call: TRBD1; j_call: TRBJ1-5; v_call: TRBV6-5; clone_size: .
cdr3_aa: CASSHADRFTGELFF; cdr3_nt: TGTGCCAGCTCACACGCCGACAGGTTCACCGGGGAGCTGTTTTTT; d_call: .; j_call: TRBJ2-2; v_call: TRBV18; clone_size: .
cdr3_aa: CASSQPDRDWNEQYF; cdr3_nt: TGCGCCAGCAGCCAGCCGGACAGGGATTGGAACGAGCAGTACTTC; d_call: TRBD1; j_call: TRBJ2-7; v_call: TRBV4-1; clone_size: .
cdr3_aa: CASSRAQNSPLHF; cdr3_nt: TGTGCCAGCAGCCGAGCACAGAATTCACCCCTCCACTTT; d_call: .; j_call: TRBJ1-6; v_call: TRBV4-2; clone_size: .
cdr3_aa: CASSQGTSGYETQYF; cdr3_nt: TGCGCCAGCAGCCAGGGGACTAGCGGGTATGAGACCCAGTACTTC; d_call: TRBD2; j_call: TRBJ2-5; v_call: TRBV4-1; clone_size: .
cdr3_aa: CASSRFPNYMLTF; cdr3_nt: TGTGCCAGCAGCCGTTTCCCTAACTATATGCTCACCTTC; d_call: .; j_call: TRBJ1-2; v_call: TRBV6-5; clone_size: .
cdr3_aa: CASSLADSGGAGEQYF; cdr3_nt: TGTGCCAGCAGCTTAGCCGACAGCGGGGGGGCGGGCGAGCAGTACTTC; d_call: TRBD2; j_call: TRBJ2-7; v_call: TRBV7-2; clone_size: .
cdr3_aa: CASSLGDWAAASEQYF; cdr3_nt: TGTGCCAGCAGCTTGGGGGACTGGGCCGCGGCATCCGAGCAGTACTTC; d_call: .; j_call: TRBJ2-7; v_call: TRBV7-9; clone_size: .
cdr3_aa: CASSQGSGAAGGNEQYF; cdr3_nt: TGTGCCAGCAGCCAAGGATCGGGAGCGGCCGGGGGGAACGAGCAGTACTTC; d_call: TRBD2; j_call: TRBJ2-7; v_call: TRBV4-2; clone_size: .
cdr3_aa: CASSDRGYGYTF; cdr3_nt: TGTGCCAGCAGTGACAGGGGCTATGGCTACACCTTC; d_call: .; j_call: TRBJ1-2; v_call: TRBV6-1; clone_size: .
cdr3_aa: CSARANTEAFF; cdr3_nt: TGCAGTGCTAGAGCAAACACTGAAGCTTTCTTT; d_call: .; j_call: TRBJ1-1; v_call: TRBV20-1; clone_size: .
cdr3_aa: CASSIARGRQPQHF; cdr3_nt: TGTGCCAGTAGTATAGCCAGGGGTCGCCAGCCCCAGCATTTT; d_call: .; j_call: TRBJ1-5; v_call: TRBV19; clone_size: .
cdr3_aa: CATSVGFRRRGDYRTGELFF; cdr3_nt: TGTGCCACCAGTGTAGGTTTTCGTCGACGGGGGGATTATAGGACCGGGGAGCTGTTTTTT; d_call: TRBD2; j_call: TRBJ2-2; v_call: TRBV24-1; clone_size: few
cdr3_aa: CASSLDRARNTGELFF; cdr3_nt: TGTGCCAGCAGCTTAGACAGGGCCCGGAACACCGGGGAGCTGTTTTTT; d_call: .; j_call: TRBJ2-2; v_call: TRBV7-8; clone_size: .
cdr3_aa: CASSMNRGGEQYF; cdr3_nt: TGTGCCAGTAGTATGAACAGGGGTGGCGAGCAGTACTTC; d_call: TRBD1; j_call: TRBJ2-7; v_call: TRBV19; clone_size: .
cdr3_aa: CASSQGEASYNEQFF; cdr3_nt: TGCGCCAGCAGCCAAGGGGAGGCCTCCTACAATGAGCAGTTCTTC; d_call: .; j_call: TRBJ2-1; v_call: TRBV4-3; clone_size: .
cdr3_aa: CASSLQAQETQYF; cdr3_nt: TGTGCCAGCAGCCTACAGGCCCAAGAGACCCAGTACTTC; d_call: .; j_call: TRBJ2-5; v_call: TRBV7-9; clone_size: .
cdr3_aa: CASSEVADTQYF; cdr3_nt: TGTGCCAGCAGCGAGGTCGCAGATACGCAGTATTTT; d_call: .; j_call: TRBJ2-3; v_call: TRBV6-5; clone_size: .